The 5 T cell receptor beta chains reported below all come from one sample, sequenced in a study of CD8 T cells in Susac syndrome. Reverse transcription of about 0.5 to 1 ug RNA used random hexamers. TCRdb processed the immunoSEQ multiplex PCR reads anew with MiXCR; each CDR3 protein has one entry. This table has under 200,000 distinct CDR3 sequences, about 94% appearing once. The sample comprised CD4+ T cells from PBMCs. The receptors were gathered from a human donor in good health.

This clonotype was recorded only once. This sequence joins TRBV7-9 and TRBJ1-2; 7 bases map to TRBD1. This CDR3 has 14 amino acids. Germline lookup yields CDR1 SEHNR and CDR2 FQNEAQ (reference sequence). V was clipped by 5 bases and J by 4 bases; unmatched bases: 7. DNA of the CDR3: TGTGCCAGCAGCCGACAGGGACTCATCTATGGCTACACCTTC. As protein: CASSRQGLIYGYTF.

This clonotype was seen a single time. This chain joins TRBV4-3 and TRBJ1-2; 7 bases line up with TRBD1. Germline V gives CDR1 LGHNA, CDR2 YSLEER. V was clipped by 3 bases and J by 5 bases; unmatched bases: 0. The CDR3 covers 12 residues. CDR3 sequence: CASSHRGYGYTF. CDR3 DNA: TGCGCCAGCAGCCACAGGGGGTATGGCTACACCTTC.

The CDR3 is CASSASPWWTGSTDTQYF. CDR3 nucleotide sequence: TGTGCCAGCAGCGCATCCCCATGGTGGACAGGGAGCACAGATACGCAGTATTTT. The V call is TRBV7-9, the J call TRBJ2-3; 8 nucleotides line up with TRBD1. Losses at the gene ends were 5 bases for V and 0 bases for J; bases not matched to a gene: 13. The CDR3 is 18 amino acids. CDR1 is SEHNR and CDR2 is FQNEAQ in the germline V gene (reference sequence).

The V gene is TRBV3-1, the J gene TRBJ2-5; either TRBD1 or TRBD2 may supply D (5 bases each). From germline, CDR1 is LGHDT and CDR2 YNNKEL (reference sequence). This CDR3 region has 15 residues. The V and J ends lost 2 bases and 2 bases respectively, with 12 bases between them. CDR3 sequence reads: CASSQSFGGQETQYF. In nucleotides, the CDR3 is TGTGCCAGCAGCCAAAGCTTTGGGGGACAAGAGACCCAGTACTTC.

The rearrangement joins TRBV11-2 to TRBJ2-5; D unclear. V was cut by 1 base and J by 2 bases, with 5 bases left in between. Germline CDR1 and CDR2: SGHAT and FQNNGV. The CDR3 is made up of 13 amino acids. CDR3: CASSLARQETQYF. CDR3 DNA sequence: TGTGCCAGCAGCTTAGCCCGGCAAGAGACCCAGTACTTC.